This entry describes one T cell receptor (beta chain). As yet, its antigen is unknown. This CDR3 comprises 15 residues. In germline, CDR1 is LNHNV, CDR2 YYDKDF (reference sequence). The V and J ends lost 0 bases and 2 bases, in that order; junction bases with no gene match: 4. These data originate in a study of blood T cells in healthy people across ages. Regarding the study as a whole: Correlation between TCR beta diversity and naive T cell percentage was strong.

A second PCR of about 7 to 11 cycles used a sample-barcoded 5' primer and a J-beta primer mix. From the 5' RACE reads, TCRdb called clonotypes with MiXCR, one entry per CDR3 protein. The repertoire holds under 2,000,000 distinct CDR3 sequences, with about 49% as singletons. The origin of this receptor is a woman between 40 and 50 years old in good health. What was sequenced was blood. This chain joins TRBV15 and TRBJ2-7; 7 nucleotides agree with TRBD1. The CDR3 region has the DNA TGTGCCACCAGCAGAGATCGGACAGGCCCCTACGAGCAGTACTTC. Protein product: CATSRDRTGPYEQYF.